This T cell receptor (beta chain) is drawn from a study of sequential checkpoint blockade in melanoma. Looking at the study overall: Randomization was 1:1 between first-line nivolumab→ipilimumab and ipilimumab→nivolumab. Both treatment sequences were followed by maintenance nivolumab.

The J segment lost 1 base and the V segment lost 0 bases, leaving 7 bases of the junction unmatched. CDR1 is SGHRS, CDR2 YFSETQ, per germline. This CDR3 is 17 amino acids long. TCRdb keeps only in-frame clones here, not all; method: immunoSEQ multiplex PCR. The sample shows about 18,000 clones, around 77% of them seen only once. Treatment reported: randomized to nivolumab then ipilimumab (arm A) or the reverse (arm B). No patient had prior DNA-damaging chemotherapy. Sorted cells were live CD3+CD8+, lacking CD19 and CD56, from PBMCs. The genes are TRBV5-1 and TRBJ2-7; 10 nucleotides align to TRBD2. The sample in question was CD8+ T cells sorted from blood (inferred from file names), obtained from a patient given nivolumab and ipilimumab in sequence. The source of this sequence is a human donor with melanoma. CDR3 coding DNA: TGCGCCAGCAGCTTGGAGGCTAGCGGGAGTGGGTCCTACGAGCAGTACTTC. As protein: CASSLEASGSGSYEQYF.